Presented here are 29 T cell receptor beta chains from one specimen sequenced in a study of PD-L1 blockade in urothelial cancer. This table comes from immunoSEQ multiplex PCR, and its TCRdb copy is limited to in-frame clones, with some not included. The table records 60,000 to 75,000 clones, about 90% of them present only once. The time point here: pretreatment peripheral blood. Specimen: PBMCs, collected around atezolizumab (anti-PD-L1) treatment. Source of these receptors: a man aged 60 to 75 with urothelial cancer.

DNA for the CDR3: TGTGCCAGCAGTTACGGCGGAAATCAGCCCCAGCATTTT. Translating gives CASSYGGNQPQHF. The chain uses TRBV6-5 and TRBJ1-5; D unresolved. CDR3 length: 13 residues. Trimming shortened V by 2 bases and J by 4 bases, and 6 bases separated the two germline ends. Germline CDR1 and CDR2: MNHEY and SVGAGI.

The table lists this clone with a count of one. V usage is TRBV9 and J usage is TRBJ1-4; D unclear. Trimming cost V 0 bases and J 2 bases, with 5 bases left between them. The CDR3 contains 14 residues. CDR1 SGDLS and CDR2 YYNGEE come from the germline V gene. The CDR3 reads CASSVAGTNEKLFF. CDR3 nucleotides: TGTGCCAGCAGCGTAGCGGGGACTAATGAAAAACTGTTTTTT.

This chain connects TRBV7-2 to TRBJ1-3, with D possibly matching TRBD1 (5 bases). CDR1 is SGHTA, CDR2 FQGNSA, per germline. The ends were cut back, 1 base at V and 2 bases at J, with 9 bases in the middle. The CDR3 runs 15 residues. CDR3: CASSLDKGPGNTIYF. The CDR3 nucleotides are TGTGCCAGCAGCTTAGATAAGGGGCCTGGAAACACCATATATTTT.

This clone was picked up one time. The chain employs TRBV30 and TRBJ1-3; D gene uncertain. The CDR3 length is 14 residues. CDR1 is GTSNPN, CDR2 SVGIG, per germline (reference sequence). Trimming pared 1 base from V and 0 bases from J, leaving 7 bases between. CDR3 amino acids: CAWSGGHSGNTIYF. CDR3 coding DNA: TGTGCCTGGAGTGGTGGGCACTCTGGAAACACCATATATTTT.

The chain combines TRBV7-3 with TRBJ1-1, with D unclear. Germline V lookup: CDR1 SGHTA, CDR2 FQGTGA. The CDR3 is 12 amino acids. V lost 3 bases, J lost 3 bases, and 5 bases lay in between. The CDR3 loop is CASSFVDTEAFF. The CDR3 nucleotides are TGTGCCAGCAGCTTCGTAGACACTGAAGCTTTCTTT.

The gene calls are TRBV30 and TRBJ2-1; 10 positions match TRBD1. CDR3 size: 13 residues. Germline V gene sequence: CDR1 GTSNPN, CDR2 SVGIG (reference sequence). J lost 6 bases, V lost 5 bases, and 4 bases had no gene match. DNA for the CDR3: TGTGCCTGGTTTGACAGGGGGCCCAATGAGCAGTTCTTC. Protein sequence: CAWFDRGPNEQFF.

The J gene is TRBJ2-7, the V gene TRBV7-9; 8 bases align to TRBD1. This CDR3 contains 16 residues. The germline gives CDR1 SEHNR, CDR2 FQNEAQ (reference sequence). J lost 0 bases, V lost 2 bases, and 6 bases had no gene match. CDR3 in DNA: TGTGCCAGCAGCTTAAGAAGGGACAGGAGCTCCTACGAGCAGTACTTC. This translates into CASSLRRDRSSYEQYF.

This chain connects TRBV28 to TRBJ1-5, with TRBD1 matching over 9 bases. V gave up 4 bases and J gave up 2 bases; unmatched junction bases: 9. The CDR3 loop spans 17 amino acids. Germline V gives CDR1 MDHEN, CDR2 SYDVKM. The DNA of the CDR3 is TGTGCCAGCAGTTACGGACAGGGGTATTCGGGCAATCAGCCCCAGCATTTT. Protein: CASSYGQGYSGNQPQHF.

The V gene is TRBV7-2, the J gene TRBJ2-7; 8 bases line up with TRBD2. The CDR3 has 16 residues. CDR1 and CDR2 from the germline V gene are SGHTA and FQGNSA. The V segment lost 2 bases and the J segment 5 bases; nucleotides outside the gene matches: 11. As DNA, the CDR3 is TGTGCCAGCAGCTTAAACCCTTCGCGGGAGGACGACGAGCAGTACTTC. Its protein product is CASSLNPSREDDEQYF.

This clone has just a few counts. V gene TRBV21-1 combines with J gene TRBJ1-2; the table's D call, TRBD1, has no DNA check behind it. TRBV21-1 corresponds to a pseudogene. The CDR3 runs 15 residues. The CDR3 sequence: CASSPRDRGPYGYTF. The CDR3 coding sequence is TGTGCCAGCAGCCCCCGGGACAGGGGCCCATATGGCTACACCTTC.

This sequence joins TRBV28 and TRBJ2-2, with 10 nucleotides matching TRBD1. The V gene's germline CDR1 is MDHEN and CDR2 SYDVKM. This CDR3 contains 14 residues. Losses at the gene ends were 6 bases for V and 7 bases for J; bases not matched to a gene: 5. The CDR3 sequence: CASSRQGAGGELFF. In DNA form, the CDR3 reads TGTGCCAGCAGCCGACAGGGGGCTGGCGGGGAGCTGTTTTTT.

This clone was observed once. The genes are TRBV19 and TRBJ1-4, with D hard to call. The ends were cut back, 5 bases at V and 2 bases at J, with 6 bases in the middle. CDR1 and CDR2 from the germline V gene are LNHDA and SQIVND (reference sequence). The CDR3 runs 13 residues. CDR3 coding DNA: TGTGCCAGTAGTCGCCAGACTAATGAAAAACTGTTTTTT. Its translation is CASSRQTNEKLFF.

The J gene is TRBJ1-5, the V gene TRBV19, with 9 bases aligning to TRBD1. This CDR3 contains 15 residues. From germline, CDR1 is LNHDA and CDR2 SQIVND (reference sequence). With 6 bases clipped from V and 2 bases from J, the junction kept 5 bases outside the gene matches. Here the CDR3 reads CASSGTGFGNQPQHF. The CDR3, as DNA: TGTGCCAGTAGCGGGACAGGGTTTGGCAATCAGCCCCAGCATTTT.

This chain joins TRBV19 and TRBJ1-1; 8 bases match TRBD1. V dropped 2 bases and J dropped 0; count of bases not matched to a gene: 14. The germline CDR1 and CDR2 sequences are LNHDA and SQIVND (reference sequence). The length of the CDR3 is 19 residues. The CDR3 DNA reads TGTGCCAGTAGTATAATGGGAAGGGGGACAGGAGCTATGAACACTGAAGCTTTCTTT. It yields the protein CASSIMGRGTGAMNTEAFF. The complete variable domain, with remaining parts taken from reference TRBV19 and TRBJ1-1, reads DGGITQSPKYLFRKEGQNVTLSCEQNLNHDAMYWYRQDPGQGLRLIYYSQIVNDFQKGDIAEGYSVSREKKESFPLTVTSAQKNPTAFYLCASSIMGRGTGAMNTEAFFGQGTRLTVV.

The chain recombines TRBV4-3 with TRBJ2-1, with 9 bases that match TRBD2. Trimming took 0 bases from V and 11 from J; bases not matched to a gene: 5. The CDR3 is 14 residues long. Germline CDR1 and CDR2: LGHNA and YSLEER. The CDR3 here is CASSQDPTSGKQFF. CDR3 in DNA: TGCGCCAGCAGCCAAGATCCGACTAGCGGAAAGCAGTTCTTC.

The CDR3 loop is CASSIVSNTGELFF. CDR3 in DNA: TGTGCCAGTAGTATCGTGTCCAACACCGGGGAGCTGTTTTTT. The V gene is TRBV19, the J gene TRBJ2-2, with D unclear. Germline V gives CDR1 LNHDA, CDR2 SQIVND (reference sequence). Trimming pared 3 bases from V and 2 bases from J, leaving 7 bases between. The CDR3 totals 14 residues.

The V and J genes are TRBV14 and TRBJ1-5; a weak D match, TRBD1 (6 bases). Germline loops: CDR1 SGHDN, CDR2 FVKESK. Trimming stripped 3 bases from V and 6 bases from J, with 18 bases between. This CDR3 region has 16 residues. The CDR3 nucleotides are TGTGCCAGCAGCCACCGGCGGGGGCGCTTGCGTCAGCCCCAGCATTTT. Residues: CASSHRRGRLRQPQHF.

A single count supports this clone. The chain links TRBV15 to TRBJ1-4; 8 positions match TRBD1. CDR1 and CDR2 from the germline V gene are LNHNV and YYDKDF (reference sequence). J lost 7 bases, V lost 0 bases, and 1 base had no gene match. The CDR3 runs to 14 residues. CDR3 protein: CATSRDRGREKLFF. For the CDR3, the DNA is TGTGCCACCAGCAGAGACAGGGGGCGTGAAAAACTGTTTTTT.

The rearrangement uses TRBV27 and TRBJ2-7, with unresolved D. This CDR3 has 12 residues. Trimming took 4 bases from V and 7 from J, leaving 11 bases between them. Germline CDR1 and CDR2: MNHEY and SMNVEV (reference sequence). The CDR3 DNA sequence: TGTGCCAGCAGTTCTTACAGATTTGAGCAGTACTTC. It translates to CASSSYRFEQYF.

The chain links TRBV7-3 to TRBJ1-2; D may be TRBD1 (5 bases). The germline gives CDR1 SGHTA, CDR2 FQGTGA. CDR3 size: 15 residues. The ends were cut back, 5 bases at V and 1 base at J, with 14 bases in the middle. The CDR3 DNA reads TGTGCCAGCAGCCCAGACAGAGTAAATAACTATGGCTACACCTTC. Its protein product is CASSPDRVNNYGYTF.

The gene calls are TRBV29-1 and TRBJ1-2, with 7 bases matching TRBD1. This CDR3 is 17 amino acids long. The trim removed 0 bases at V and 4 bases at J, leaving 14 bases unmatched. Germline CDR1 SQVTM, CDR2 ANQGSEA. In DNA form, the CDR3 reads TGCAGCGTTGAAGATCTGGCAGGCAGGGGGAGCCGCTATGGCTACACCTTC. Translated, it gives CSVEDLAGRGSRYGYTF. Complete variable domain (other parts from reference TRBV29-1 and TRBJ1-2): SAVISQKPSRDICQRGTSLTIQCQVDSQVTMMFWYRQQPGQSLTLIATANQGSEATYESGFVIDKFPISRPNLTFSTLTVSNMSPEDSSIYLCSVEDLAGRGSRYGYTFGSGTRLTVV.

CDR3 protein: CASSPGTGLHEQYF. CDR3 sequence (DNA): TGTGCCAGCTCACCAGGGACAGGGCTCCACGAGCAGTACTTC. The V gene is TRBV18, the J gene TRBJ2-7, with TRBD1 matching over 9 bases. CDR1 and CDR2 (germline): KGHSH, LQKENI. V trimming: 2 bases; J trimming: 5 bases; junction bases outside the gene matches: 4. The CDR3 spans 14 residues.

CDR3 protein: CASRPSTFDEQFF. The CDR3 bases are TGTGCCAGCAGACCGTCGACTTTCGATGAGCAGTTCTTC. J is TRBJ2-1 and V is TRBV6-1; D not resolved. Germline CDR1 is MNHNS and CDR2 is SASEGT. The CDR3 length is 13 residues. The V end lost 6 bases, the J end lost 8 bases, and 14 bases lay between the germline ends.

The genes are TRBV27 and TRBJ1-2, with 9 bases that match TRBD1. This CDR3 has 14 amino acids. Germline V gives CDR1 MNHEY, CDR2 SMNVEV (reference sequence). The V and J ends lost 6 bases and 5 bases, in that order; junction bases with no gene match: 7. CDR3 loop: CASSLLGQGYGYTF. CDR3 DNA: TGTGCCAGCAGCCTCTTGGGACAGGGTTATGGCTACACCTTC.

The V call is TRBV5-1, the J call TRBJ1-2; TRBD1 agrees at 8 bases. From germline, CDR1 is SGHRS and CDR2 YFSETQ. V lost 5 bases to trimming and J lost 5 bases; unmatched junction nucleotides: 14. The CDR3 extends over 16 amino acids. The CDR3 nucleotides read TGCGCCAGCAGGGCCGGGACAGGCGGTTCGTCTTATGGCTACACCTTC. Amino acid sequence: CASRAGTGGSSYGYTF.

The chain uses TRBV9 and TRBJ2-5; no firm D call. Germline loops: CDR1 SGDLS, CDR2 YYNGEE. Trimming stripped 0 bases from V and 0 bases from J, with 12 bases between. The CDR3 extends over 16 amino acids. The CDR3 DNA follows: TGTGCCAGCAGCGTAGGGCAGGAAATGTACCAAGAGACCCAGTACTTC. As protein: CASSVGQEMYQETQYF. Complete variable domain (other parts from reference TRBV9 and TRBJ2-5): DSGVTQTPKHLITATGQRVTLRCSPRSGDLSVYWYQQSLDQGLQFLIQYYNGEERAKGNILERFSAQQFPDLHSELNLSSLELGDSALYFCASSVGQEMYQETQYFGPGTRLLVL.

The chain joins TRBV4-3 to TRBJ2-7, with D possibly TRBD2 on 5 matching bases. Germline lookup yields CDR1 LGHNA and CDR2 YSLEER. The CDR3 loop spans 15 amino acids. V shed 4 bases and J shed 6 bases, with 19 bases lying between them. This chain's CDR3 is CASSRGREGLSEQYF. For the CDR3, the DNA is TGCGCCAGCAGCCGCGGGCGAGAGGGTCTGAGCGAGCAGTACTTC.

The rearrangement links TRBV2 to TRBJ1-1; TRBD1 is a possible D gene (6 bases). Germline lookup yields CDR1 SNHLY and CDR2 FYNNEI. V lost 7 bases, J lost 0 bases, and 18 bases lay in between. The CDR3 contains 16 residues. The CDR3 nucleotides read TGTGCCAGCACCCGGTCGGGGGGCCCAATGAACACTGAAGCTTTCTTT. It yields the protein CASTRSGGPMNTEAFF.

The chain has TRBV4-1 and TRBJ2-3, with 10 bases aligning to TRBD2. After removal of 4 bases from V and 1 base from J, the junction contained 5 bases not matched to a gene. CDR1 and CDR2 from the germline V gene are MGHRA and YSYEKL. The CDR3 runs 16 residues. The CDR3 here is CASSPFGTSGTDTQYF. The CDR3 region has the DNA TGCGCCAGCAGCCCCTTCGGGACTAGCGGCACAGATACGCAGTATTTT.